The source of this T cell receptor beta chain is a study of blood T cell repertoires in COVID-19. Clones were read by immunoSEQ multiplex PCR, and TCRdb kept only the in-frame ones, dropping some. The sample holds roughly 360,000 clones, 81% seen once. The receptor was derived from a human donor with acute or convalescent COVID-19. The donor label of this sample is uncertain. Sequencing used peripheral blood.

CDR3 sequence (DNA): TGTGCCAGCACCAGCCCGACAGGAACCTACGAGCAGTACTTC. Its translation: CASTSPTGTYEQYF. The chain uses TRBV6-5 and TRBJ2-7, with a weak D call TRBD1 (6 bases). The CDR3 runs to 14 residues. Germline CDR1 and CDR2: MNHEY and SVGAGI. V lost 7 bases to trimming and J lost 2 bases, with 15 bases between them.